The table lists the clone carrying this T cell receptor beta chain with a count of one. This record comes from a study of blood T cell repertoires in COVID-19. In the study overall: The samples span acute and convalescent COVID-19 from the United States, Italy and Spain.

Generated by immunoSEQ multiplex PCR, the TCRdb table keeps only in-frame clones and is missing some. The table includes 97,000 or so clones, 82% detected once. This CDR3 is 16 amino acids long. V was cut by 1 base and J by 2 bases, with 15 bases left in between. Per the germline V gene, CDR1 is MGHDK and CDR2 is SYGVNS. The chain combines TRBV25-1 with TRBJ2-7; TRBD1 might be the D (6 bases). This TCR was recovered from a man aged 70 or older with active or convalescent COVID-19. Sequenced input: peripheral blood. The CDR3 nucleotides are TGTGCCAGCAGTGAATGGGCGGCAGGGGCCGCCTACGAGCAGTACTTC. Translation: CASSEWAAGAAYEQYF.